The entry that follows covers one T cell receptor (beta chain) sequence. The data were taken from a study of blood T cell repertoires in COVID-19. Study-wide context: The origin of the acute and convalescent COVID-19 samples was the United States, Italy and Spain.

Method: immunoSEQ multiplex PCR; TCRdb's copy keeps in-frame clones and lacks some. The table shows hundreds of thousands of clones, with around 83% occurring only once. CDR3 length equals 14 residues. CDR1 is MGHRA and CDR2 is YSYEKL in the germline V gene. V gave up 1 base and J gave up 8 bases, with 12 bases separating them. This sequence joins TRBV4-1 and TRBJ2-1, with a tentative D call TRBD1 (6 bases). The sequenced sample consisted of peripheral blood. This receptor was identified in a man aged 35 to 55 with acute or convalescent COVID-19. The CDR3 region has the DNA TGCGCCAGCAGCCAAGGGACTCAGGGGTATGAGCAGTTCTTC. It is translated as CASSQGTQGYEQFF.